A single sample gave rise to the 21 T cell receptor beta chains below, sequenced in a study of human T cells and chemical hapten exposure. TCRdb fed the RACE reads into MiXCR, producing one record per CDR3 protein. The sample carries 150,000 to 200,000 distinct CDR3 sequences, 14% recorded once. Time point of the sample: patch test 1, 2 weeks after DPC sensitization. Regarding treatment: therapeutic diphenylcyclopropenone sensitization with weekly scalp DPC. Source: whole blood, taken in connection with sensitization to the hapten diphenylcyclopropenone (DPC). Source of these receptors: a woman aged 25-40 years with alopecia areata. Some clones in this sample may be carry-over from other donors' samples.

The chain couples TRBV11-2 to TRBJ1-1; maybe TRBD1 (6 bases). The ends were cut back, 1 base at V and 8 bases at J, with 17 bases in the middle. Germline assignment: CDR1 SGHAT and CDR2 FQNNGV. CDR3 length: 15 amino acids. The CDR3 reads CASSLAPNSGTEAFF. Written as DNA, the CDR3 is TGTGCCAGCAGCTTAGCCCCAAACTCCGGGACAGAAGCTTTCTTT.

A few counts support this clonotype. V usage is TRBV9 and J usage is TRBJ2-1, with D unclear. CDR1 is SGDLS, CDR2 YYNGEE, per germline. This CDR3 has 13 amino acids. Trimming pared 4 bases from V and 0 bases from J, leaving 5 bases between. For the CDR3, the DNA is TGTGCCAGCAGCACGAGCTCCTACAATGAGCAGTTCTTC. This sequence encodes CASSTSSYNEQFF.

The CDR3 loop is CASSFPNTGELFF. CDR3 DNA sequence: TGTGCCAGCAGCTTTCCGAACACCGGGGAGCTGTTTTTT. The J gene is TRBJ2-2, the V gene TRBV11-2; no definite D call. Germline V gene sequence: CDR1 SGHAT, CDR2 FQNNGV. The CDR3 consists of 13 residues. Trimming removed 3 bases at V and 0 bases at J, with 2 bases between.

The chain joins TRBV12-3 or TRBV12-4 to TRBJ2-7; TRBD1 matches 9 bases. This CDR3 is 14 amino acids long. V lost 0 bases to trimming and J lost 5 bases; unmatched junction nucleotides: 2. The CDR3 coding sequence is TGTGCCAGCAGTTTAGCGGGACAGGGCCACGAGCAGTACTTC. Amino acids: CASSLAGQGHEQYF.

Regarding this clonotype: At one of its ends the junction is not consistent with the germline gene, which may arise from a read error. The J gene is TRBJ1-5, the V gene TRBV2, with 8 bases lining up with TRBD1. From germline, CDR1 is SNHLY and CDR2 FYNNEI. The length of the CDR3 is 14 residues. Here the CDR3 reads CASSEPGGGQPLHF. CDR3 sequence (DNA): TGTGCCAGCAGTGAACCAGGGGGCGGACAGCCCCTGCATTTT.

This chain uses TRBV29-1 with TRBJ2-2; D unclear. Trimming stripped 3 bases from V and 7 bases from J, with 6 bases between. This CDR3 has 11 amino acids. Germline lookup yields CDR1 SQVTM and CDR2 ANQGSEA. In DNA form, the CDR3 reads TGCAGCGTTGACTCTTACGGGGAGCTGTTTTTT. Protein sequence: CSVDSYGELFF.

Of note for this clonotype: A much more abundant neighbour one base away suggests this may be a read error. This chain uses TRBV7-9 with TRBJ2-2; a possible D gene is TRBD1 (6 bases). CDR3 length: 14 amino acids. Germline CDR1 is SEHNR and CDR2 is FQNEAQ (reference sequence). The chain's CDR3 is CANSPGQTTGELFF. CDR3 DNA sequence: TGTGCCAACAGCCCGGGACAAACCACCGGGGAGCTGTTTTTT.

This clonotype was counted between two and nine times. The rearrangement links TRBV18 to TRBJ2-3; D is unclear. This CDR3 is 14 amino acids long. V lost 6 bases and J lost 1, with 11 bases in between. Germline V lookup: CDR1 KGHSH, CDR2 LQKENI. CDR3 protein: CASSPLQRTDTQYF. The CDR3 DNA reads as TGTGCCAGCTCCCCCCTCCAACGCACAGATACGCAGTATTTT.

This chain joins TRBV28 and TRBJ2-4; possible D gene TRBD1, 6 bases. Trimming shortened V by 5 bases and J by 9 bases, and 20 bases separated the two germline ends. The CDR3 sequence is 15 residues long. Germline V gene sequence: CDR1 MDHEN, CDR2 SYDVKM. This chain's CDR3 is CASSILTGNRAIQYF. The CDR3 region has the DNA TGTGCCAGCAGTATCCTAACAGGGAACCGGGCCATTCAGTACTTC. Filled out from reference TRBV28 and TRBJ2-4, the complete variable domain reads DVKVTQSSRYLVKRTGEKVFLECVQDMDHENMFWYRQDPGLGLRLIYFSYDVKMKEKGDIPEGYSVSREKKERFSLILESASTNQTSMYLCASSILTGNRAIQYFGAGTRLSVL.

The rearrangement joins TRBV19 to TRBJ1-3; no reliable D call. V lost 3 bases to trimming and J lost 2 bases, with 8 bases between them. This CDR3 is 14 amino acids long. Germline V gene sequence: CDR1 LNHDA, CDR2 SQIVND (reference sequence). CDR3 DNA sequence: TGTGCCAGTAGTATTTCGTCAGCTGGAAACACCATATATTTT. Protein: CASSISSAGNTIYF.

This clonotype was counted a few times. The chain employs TRBV5-1 and TRBJ2-7, with D perhaps TRBD1 (6 bases). CDR1 is SGHRS and CDR2 is YFSETQ in the germline V gene. Trimming shortened V by 4 bases and J by 5 bases, and 13 bases separated the two germline ends. The CDR3 is made up of 13 amino acids. The DNA for the CDR3 is TGCGCCAGCAGCCCCGGACAGACTCACGAGCAGTACTTC. Residues: CASSPGQTHEQYF.

This clonotype occurred a few times. V and J are TRBV5-1 and TRBJ1-4; maybe TRBD1 (5 bases). Germline CDR1 reads SGHRS; CDR2 reads YFSETQ. The CDR3 spans 15 residues. V lost 2 bases to trimming and J lost 6 bases, with 14 bases between them. The CDR3 DNA reads TGCGCCAGCAGCTTATGGGGGAAAGGGGATGAAAAACTGTTTTTT. Encoded protein: CASSLWGKGDEKLFF.

The chain couples TRBV27 to TRBJ1-5, with 7 nucleotides matching TRBD1. CDR3 length equals 16 residues. CDR1 is MNHEY, CDR2 SMNVEV, per germline (reference sequence). The V gene end was trimmed by 5 bases and the J gene end by 4 bases; junction bases not matched to a gene: 11. The CDR3 sequence: CASSPTQGKGNQPQHF. CDR3 nucleotide sequence: TGTGCCAGCAGTCCTACACAGGGGAAGGGTAATCAGCCCCAGCATTTT.

The chain combines TRBV5-5 with TRBJ2-7; D call uncertain. This CDR3 has 14 residues. V was trimmed by 4 bases and J by 2 bases, leaving 13 bases between them. The germline V gene has CDR1 SGHKS and CDR2 YYEKEE (reference sequence). CDR3 region: CASSPTTLTYEQYF. CDR3 nucleotides: TGTGCCAGCAGCCCGACGACACTCACCTACGAGCAGTACTTC.

This clonotype was detected ten times or more. V and J are TRBV20-1 and TRBJ1-5; 7 bases are shared with TRBD1. CDR1 is DFQATT, CDR2 SNEGSKA, per germline (reference sequence). CDR3 length equals 16 residues. Trimming removed 4 bases from V and 3 bases from J; junction bases left unmatched: 12. The CDR3 DNA sequence: TGCAGTGCTACGAAAGGACAGGTCCAAAACAATCAGCCCCAGCATTTT. Protein sequence: CSATKGQVQNNQPQHF.

This clonotype occurred a few times. In DNA form, the CDR3 reads TGTGCCAGCAGCTTAGGCGACAACACAGATACGCAGTATTTT. Protein: CASSLGDNTDTQYF. The chain recombines TRBV7-2 with TRBJ2-3; no reliable D call. Germline CDR1 SGHTA, CDR2 FQGNSA. Trimming shortened V by 1 base and J by 2 bases, and 7 bases separated the two germline ends. The CDR3 runs 14 residues.

In DNA form, the CDR3 reads TGTGCCAGCAGCTTGTTCCCTTCTACCTACGAGCAGTACTTC. It specifies CASSLFPSTYEQYF. The chain recombines TRBV5-6 with TRBJ2-7; D remains unclear. The CDR3 is 14 residues long. Germline V gene sequence: CDR1 SGHDT, CDR2 YYEEEE. V was clipped by 1 base and J by 2 bases, with 10 bases between them. The whole variable domain, filled in from reference TRBV5-6 and TRBJ2-7, reads DAGVTQSPTHLIKTRGQQVTLRCSPKSGHDTVSWYQQALGQGPQFIFQYYEEEERQRGNFPDRFSGHQFPNYSSELNVNALLLGDSALYLCASSLFPSTYEQYFGPGTRLTVT.

The chain uses TRBV11-2 and TRBJ2-2, with D perhaps TRBD2 (6 bases). Trimming took 5 bases from V and 7 from J, leaving 17 bases between them. The CDR3 extends over 15 amino acids. The V gene's germline CDR1 is SGHAT and CDR2 FQNNGV. The CDR3 region has the DNA TGTGCCAGCAGCGCCCTAGGCCCGGGGGACGGGGAGCTGTTTTTT. Protein product: CASSALGPGDGELFF.

This clonotype was counted between two and nine times. The V gene is TRBV3-1, the J gene TRBJ2-3; D is undetermined. Trimming shortened V by 0 bases and J by 0 bases, and 10 bases separated the two germline ends. The CDR3 has 16 amino acids. Looked up from germline, CDR1 is LGHDT and CDR2 is YNNKEL (reference sequence). In DNA, the CDR3 is TGTGCCAGCAGCCAAGATCCCCGACCTAGCACAGATACGCAGTATTTT. It specifies CASSQDPRPSTDTQYF.

This chain links TRBV29-1 with TRBJ2-1; D is uncertain. V was shortened by 0 bases and J by 12 bases, with 12 bases between the two germline ends. The CDR3 spans 12 residues. Germline V CDR1 and CDR2: SQVTM, ANQGSEA. CDR3 residues: CSVEDGPVGQFF. The CDR3 coding sequence is TGCAGCGTTGAAGATGGCCCCGTGGGGCAGTTCTTC.

This clonotype was counted a few times. This chain joins TRBV29-1 and TRBJ2-2; 12 nucleotides match TRBD2. Germline V gene sequence: CDR1 SQVTM, CDR2 ANQGSEA. V lost 6 bases, J lost 4 bases, and 9 bases stayed unmatched. The CDR3 extends over 16 amino acids. The CDR3 DNA reads TGCAGCGTCGCCGGACTAGCGGGAAGTGGCACCGGGGAGCTGTTTTTT. This codes for CSVAGLAGSGTGELFF.